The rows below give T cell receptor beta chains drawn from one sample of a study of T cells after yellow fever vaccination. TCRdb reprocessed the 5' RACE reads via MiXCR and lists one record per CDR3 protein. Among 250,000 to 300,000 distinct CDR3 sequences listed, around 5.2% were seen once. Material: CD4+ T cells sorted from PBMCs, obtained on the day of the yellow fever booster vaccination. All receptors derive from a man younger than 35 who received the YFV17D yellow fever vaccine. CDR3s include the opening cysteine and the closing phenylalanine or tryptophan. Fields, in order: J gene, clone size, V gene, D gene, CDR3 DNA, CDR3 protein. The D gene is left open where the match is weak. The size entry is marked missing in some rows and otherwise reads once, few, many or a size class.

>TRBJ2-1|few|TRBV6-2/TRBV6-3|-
TGTGCCAGCAGTTCTCAACATTACAATGAGCAGTTCTTC
CASSSQHYNEQFF
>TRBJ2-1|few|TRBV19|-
TGTGCCAGTAGTATGAGTGACCGCCCGGGGCATAATGAGCAGTTCTTC
CASSMSDRPGHNEQFF
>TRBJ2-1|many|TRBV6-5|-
TGTGCCAGCGGCCAATATACTATCTACAATGAGCAGTTCTTC
CASGQYTIYNEQFF
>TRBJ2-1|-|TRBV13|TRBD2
TGTGCCAGCACCCTAAGCGGGGAAGGTGAGCAGTTCTTC
CASTLSGEGEQFF
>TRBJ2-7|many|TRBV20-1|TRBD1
TGCAGTGCTAGAGATGAGGTGGACAGGGGCACCTACGAGCAGTACTTC
CSARDEVDRGTYEQYF
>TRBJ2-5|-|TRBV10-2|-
TGCGCCAGCAGTGAGTCGCAGGGGTCCTGGGGGACCCAGTACTTC
CASSESQGSWGTQYF
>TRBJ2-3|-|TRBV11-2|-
TGTGCCAGCAGCCCCTCTTACGTCGCAGATACGCAGTATTTT
CASSPSYVADTQYF
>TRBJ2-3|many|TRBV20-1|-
TGCAGTGTCCCGACAGGTGGCACAGATACGCAGTATTTT
CSVPTGGTDTQYF
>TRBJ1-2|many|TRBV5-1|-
TGCGCCAGCAGCTTGGAGACGCCAAACTATGGCTACACCTTC
CASSLETPNYGYTF
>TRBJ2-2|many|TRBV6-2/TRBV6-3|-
TGTGCCAGCAGTTACCACAGTGGTGCCACCGGGGAGCTGTTTTTT
CASSYHSGATGELFF
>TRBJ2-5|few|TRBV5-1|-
TGCGCCAGCAGCACACCCCAGCGGGTGGTGCCAGAGACCCAGTACTTC
CASSTPQRVVPETQYF
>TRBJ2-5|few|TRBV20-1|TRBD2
TGCAGTGCTAGAGATCTAGCTAGCGGGGATGGGGAGACCCAGTACTTC
CSARDLASGDGETQYF
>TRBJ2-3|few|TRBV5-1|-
TGCGCCAGCACTGTGCGGGGCGGGACAGATACGCAGTATTTT
CASTVRGGTDTQYF
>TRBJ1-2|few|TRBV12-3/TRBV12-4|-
TGTGCCAGCGGTCAAAGGCGGCATGGCTACACCTTC
CASGQRRHGYTF
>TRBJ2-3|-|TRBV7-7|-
TGTGCCAGCAGCTTAGATGGGGGTCCCACAGATACGCAGTATTTT
CASSLDGGPTDTQYF
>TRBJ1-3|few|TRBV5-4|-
TGTGCCAGCAGTGCGGAATCAGGAAACACCATATATTTT
CASSAESGNTIYF
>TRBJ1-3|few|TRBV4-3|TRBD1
TGCGCCAGCAGCACCCTTGTGGGACAGGGCTCTGGAAACACCATATATTTT
CASSTLVGQGSGNTIYF
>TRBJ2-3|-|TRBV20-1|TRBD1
TGCAGTGCCGCAACAAGACAGGGGACGCCTACAGATACGCAGTATTTT
CSAATRQGTPTDTQYF
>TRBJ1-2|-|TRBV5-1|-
TGCGCCAGCAGCCTCAGGGCCCACTATGGCTACACCTTC
CASSLRAHYGYTF
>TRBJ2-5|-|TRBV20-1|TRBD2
TGCAGTGCTACTAGCGGGGGTGAGAAGACCCAGTACTTC
CSATSGGEKTQYF
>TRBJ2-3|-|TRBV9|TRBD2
TGTGCCAGCAGCGTTGCGGGGGGCACATCTAGCACAGATACGCAGTATTTT
CASSVAGGTSSTDTQYF
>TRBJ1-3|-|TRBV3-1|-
TGTGCCAGCAGCCAAGATTTACAGGGATGGAACACCATATATTTT
CASSQDLQGWNTIYF